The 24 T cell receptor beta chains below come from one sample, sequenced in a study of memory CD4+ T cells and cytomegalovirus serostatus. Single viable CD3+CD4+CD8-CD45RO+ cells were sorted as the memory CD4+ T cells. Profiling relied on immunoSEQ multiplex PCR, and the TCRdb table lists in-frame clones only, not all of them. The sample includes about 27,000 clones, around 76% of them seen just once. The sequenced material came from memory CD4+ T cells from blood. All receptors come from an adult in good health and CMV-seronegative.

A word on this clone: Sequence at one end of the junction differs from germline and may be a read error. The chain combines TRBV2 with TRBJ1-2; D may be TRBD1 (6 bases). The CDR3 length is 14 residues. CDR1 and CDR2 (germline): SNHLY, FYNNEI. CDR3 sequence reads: CASLYPGPRGGVFF. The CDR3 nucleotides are TGTGCCAGCTTATATCCGGGACCGAGAGGGGGGGTATTCTTC.

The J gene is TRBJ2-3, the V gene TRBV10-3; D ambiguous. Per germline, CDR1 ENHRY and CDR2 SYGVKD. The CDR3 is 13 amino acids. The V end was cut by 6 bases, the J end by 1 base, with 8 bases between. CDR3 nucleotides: TGTGCCATCAGCCTCCTGGGCACAGATACGCAGTATTTT. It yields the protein CAISLLGTDTQYF.

The CDR3 region is CASTPGTGELFF. The DNA of the CDR3 is TGTGCCAGCACTCCCGGGACCGGGGAGCTGTTTTTT. The rearrangement joins TRBV6-5 to TRBJ2-2, with D unresolved. The V gene lost 7 bases and the J gene lost 5 bases, with 8 bases spanning the gap. This CDR3 contains 12 residues. The V gene's germline CDR1 is MNHEY and CDR2 SVGAGI.

The chain's CDR3 is CASSVGLAGGINEQFF. The CDR3 DNA is TGTGCCAGCAGCGTAGGGCTAGCGGGGGGGATCAATGAGCAGTTCTTC. This chain links TRBV9 with TRBJ2-1, with 12 bases lining up with TRBD2. Germline CDR1 is SGDLS and CDR2 is YYNGEE. The V gene end was trimmed by 0 bases and the J gene end by 6 bases; junction bases not matched to a gene: 4. This CDR3 has 16 residues.

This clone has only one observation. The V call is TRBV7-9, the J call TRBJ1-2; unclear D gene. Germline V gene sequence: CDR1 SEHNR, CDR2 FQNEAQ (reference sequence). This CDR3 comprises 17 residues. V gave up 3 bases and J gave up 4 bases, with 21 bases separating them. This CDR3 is CASSFEDLYLSGYGYTF. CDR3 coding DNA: TGTGCCAGCAGCTTCGAAGACCTCTACCTTTCCGGCTATGGCTACACCTTC.

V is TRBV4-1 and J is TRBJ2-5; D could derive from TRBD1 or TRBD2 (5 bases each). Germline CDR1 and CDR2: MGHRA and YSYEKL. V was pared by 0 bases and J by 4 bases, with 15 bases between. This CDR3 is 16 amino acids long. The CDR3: CASSQDGGRAGETQYF. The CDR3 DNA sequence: TGCGCCAGCAGCCAAGATGGGGGACGGGCTGGAGAGACCCAGTACTTC.

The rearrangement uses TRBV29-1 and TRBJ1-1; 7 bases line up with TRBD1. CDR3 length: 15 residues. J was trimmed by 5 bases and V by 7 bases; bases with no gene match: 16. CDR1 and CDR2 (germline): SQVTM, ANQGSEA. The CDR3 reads CSAEGPQGGKTEAFF. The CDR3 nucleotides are TGCAGCGCCGAAGGGCCCCAGGGGGGGAAGACTGAAGCTTTCTTT. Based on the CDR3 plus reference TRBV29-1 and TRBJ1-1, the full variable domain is SAVISQKPSRDICQRGTSLTIQCQVDSQVTMMFWYRQQPGQSLTLIATANQGSEATYESGFVIDKFPISRPNLTFSTLTVSNMSPEDSSIYLCSAEGPQGGKTEAFFGQGTRLTVV.

CDR3 amino acids: CASSSPGPYEQYF. DNA for the CDR3: TGTGCCAGCAGCTCCCCAGGGCCCTACGAGCAGTACTTC. This rearrangement joins TRBV7-2 to TRBJ2-7, with D perhaps matching TRBD1 (5 bases). The V gene's germline CDR1 is SGHTA and CDR2 FQGNSA. The CDR3 is 13 amino acids. V was shortened by 4 bases and J by 2 bases, with 9 bases between the two germline ends. The variable domain in full, completed from reference TRBV7-2 and TRBJ2-7, reads GAGVSQSPSNKVTEKGKDVELRCDPISGHTALYWYRQSLGQGLEFLIYFQGNSAPDKSGLPSDRFSAERTGGSVSTLTIQRTQQEDSAVYLCASSSPGPYEQYFGPGTRLTVT.

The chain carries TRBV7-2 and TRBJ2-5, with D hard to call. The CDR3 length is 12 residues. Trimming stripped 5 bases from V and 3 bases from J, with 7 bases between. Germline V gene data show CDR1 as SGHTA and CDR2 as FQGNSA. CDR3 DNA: TGTGCCAGCAGCGATATAAAAGAGACCCAGTACTTC. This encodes CASSDIKETQYF.

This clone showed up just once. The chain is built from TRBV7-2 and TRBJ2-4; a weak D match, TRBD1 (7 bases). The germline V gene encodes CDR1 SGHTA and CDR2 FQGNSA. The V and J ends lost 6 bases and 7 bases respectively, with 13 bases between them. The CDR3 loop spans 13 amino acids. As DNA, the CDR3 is TGTGCCAGCAGAGTTCAGGGGGGCAACATTCAGTACTTC. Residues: CASRVQGGNIQYF. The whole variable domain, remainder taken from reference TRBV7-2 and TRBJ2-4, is GAGVSQSPSNKVTEKGKDVELRCDPISGHTALYWYRQSLGQGLEFLIYFQGNSAPDKSGLPSDRFSAERTGGSVSTLTIQRTQQEDSAVYLCASRVQGGNIQYFGAGTRLSVL.

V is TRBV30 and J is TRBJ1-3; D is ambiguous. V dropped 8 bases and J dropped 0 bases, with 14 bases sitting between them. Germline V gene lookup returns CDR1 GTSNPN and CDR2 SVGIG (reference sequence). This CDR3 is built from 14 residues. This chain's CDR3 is CARTFSGSGNTIYF. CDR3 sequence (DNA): TGTGCCCGAACATTCTCCGGCTCTGGAAACACCATATATTTT.

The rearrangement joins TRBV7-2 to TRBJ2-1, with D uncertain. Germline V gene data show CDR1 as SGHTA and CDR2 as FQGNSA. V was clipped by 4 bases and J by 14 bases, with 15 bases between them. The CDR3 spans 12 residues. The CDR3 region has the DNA TGTGCCAGCAGCTCCAGTGGCGTTGGGGAGTTCTTC. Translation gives CASSSSGVGEFF.

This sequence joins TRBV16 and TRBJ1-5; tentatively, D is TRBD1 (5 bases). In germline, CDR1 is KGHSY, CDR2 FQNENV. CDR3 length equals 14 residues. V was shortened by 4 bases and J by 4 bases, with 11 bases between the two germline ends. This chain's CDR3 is CASSRGGGNQPQHF. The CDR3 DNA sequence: TGTGCCAGCAGCCGTGGGGGAGGGAATCAGCCCCAGCATTTT.

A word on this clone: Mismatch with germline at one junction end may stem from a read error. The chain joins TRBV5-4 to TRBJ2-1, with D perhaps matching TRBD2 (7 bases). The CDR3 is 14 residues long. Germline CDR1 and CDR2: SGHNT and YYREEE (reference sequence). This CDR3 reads CASSLGGRDNEQFF. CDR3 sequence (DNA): TGTGCCAGCAGTTTGGGGGGGCGAGACAATGAGCAGTTCTTC.

The chain's CDR3 is CASSLFRQGNTEAFF. CDR3 DNA sequence: TGTGCCAGCAGTTTATTCCGGCAGGGCAACACTGAAGCTTTCTTT. The V call is TRBV27, the J call TRBJ1-1, with TRBD1 as a possible D gene (5 bases). CDR3 length: 15 residues. Germline V gene sequence: CDR1 MNHEY, CDR2 SMNVEV (reference sequence). The V end lost 1 base, the J end lost 2 bases, and 11 bases lay between the germline ends.

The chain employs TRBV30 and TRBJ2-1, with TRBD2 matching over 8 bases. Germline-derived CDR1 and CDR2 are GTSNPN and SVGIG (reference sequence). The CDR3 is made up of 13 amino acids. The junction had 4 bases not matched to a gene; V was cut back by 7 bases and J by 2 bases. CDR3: CASSAGAYNEQFF. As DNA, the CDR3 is TGTGCCTCTTCAGCGGGGGCCTACAATGAGCAGTTCTTC.

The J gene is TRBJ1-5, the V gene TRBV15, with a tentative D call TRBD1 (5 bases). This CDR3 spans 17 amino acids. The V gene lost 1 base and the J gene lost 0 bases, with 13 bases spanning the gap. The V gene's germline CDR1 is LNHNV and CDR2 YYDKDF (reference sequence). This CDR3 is CATSRGIGGDSNQPQHF. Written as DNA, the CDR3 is TGTGCCACCAGCAGAGGAATCGGGGGGGATAGCAATCAGCCCCAGCATTTT.

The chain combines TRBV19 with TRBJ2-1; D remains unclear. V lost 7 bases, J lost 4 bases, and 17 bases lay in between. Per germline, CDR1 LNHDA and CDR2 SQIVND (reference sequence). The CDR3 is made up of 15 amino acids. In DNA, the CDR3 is TGTGCCAGTAAATTTACCGGGTCCCCTTACAATGAGCAGTTCTTC. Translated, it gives CASKFTGSPYNEQFF.

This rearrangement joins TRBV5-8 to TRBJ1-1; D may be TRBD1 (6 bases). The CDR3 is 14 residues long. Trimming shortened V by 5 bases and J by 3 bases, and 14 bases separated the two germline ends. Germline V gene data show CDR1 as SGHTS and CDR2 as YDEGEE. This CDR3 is CASRRGRQYTEAFF. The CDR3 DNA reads TGTGCCAGCAGGAGGGGGAGGCAGTACACTGAAGCTTTCTTT.

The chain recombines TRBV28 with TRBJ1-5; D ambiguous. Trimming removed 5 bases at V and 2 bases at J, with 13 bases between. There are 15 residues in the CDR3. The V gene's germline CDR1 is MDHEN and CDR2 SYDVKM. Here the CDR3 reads CASSPSKSGNQPQHF. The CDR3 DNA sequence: TGTGCCAGCAGTCCTTCGAAGTCGGGCAATCAGCCCCAGCATTTT.

For the CDR3, the DNA is TGTGCCAGTAGTAGTCGACAGGCCCCTAATAGCAATCAGCCCCAGCATTTT. It codes for CASSSRQAPNSNQPQHF. The rearrangement uses TRBV19 and TRBJ1-5; D is possibly TRBD1 (6 bases). Trimming pared 4 bases from V and 0 bases from J, leaving 16 bases between. CDR3 length: 17 residues. CDR1 and CDR2 (germline): LNHDA, SQIVND (reference sequence).

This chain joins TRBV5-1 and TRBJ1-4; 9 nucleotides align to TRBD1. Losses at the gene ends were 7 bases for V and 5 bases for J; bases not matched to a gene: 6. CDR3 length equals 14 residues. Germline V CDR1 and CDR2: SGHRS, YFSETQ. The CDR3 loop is CASSHRGPNEKLFF. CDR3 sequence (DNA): TGCGCCAGCTCCCACAGGGGGCCGAATGAAAAACTGTTTTTT.

This CDR3 is CASSLAWGYEQYF. The CDR3 region has the DNA TGTGCCAGCAGCTTGGCTTGGGGATACGAGCAGTACTTC. V gene TRBV5-6 combines with J gene TRBJ2-7, with D unclear. The V end was cut by 0 bases, the J end by 4 bases, with 8 bases between. The CDR3 consists of 13 residues. In germline, CDR1 is SGHDT, CDR2 YYEEEE.

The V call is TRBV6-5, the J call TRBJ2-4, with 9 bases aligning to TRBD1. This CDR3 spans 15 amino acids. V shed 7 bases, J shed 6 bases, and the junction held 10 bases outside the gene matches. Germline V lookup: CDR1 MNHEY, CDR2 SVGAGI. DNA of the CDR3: TGTGCCAGCACCCGAGGACAGGGGATGGGAAACATTCAGTACTTC. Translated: CASTRGQGMGNIQYF.